This is a list of T cell receptor beta chains from one sample in a study of T cells in Graves' hyperthyroidism and ophthalmopathy. MiXCR, applied by TCRdb to the multiplex PCR reads, yields one record per CDR3 protein. The sample shows about 570,000 distinct CDR3 sequences, around 15% of them seen only once. Sequenced input: blood. The source is a woman in her thirties or forties with Graves' hyperthyroidism. The CDR3 runs from the conserved cysteine through the conserved F or W. The D gene is left open where the match is weak. Only part of the rows carry a size: once, few, many, or a class if the clone is expanded.

D gene: TRBD2
clone size: many
V gene: TRBV7-9
J gene: TRBJ2-1
CDR3 protein: CASSSGLAGGPSYNEQFF
CDR3 DNA: TGTGCCAGCAGCTCGGGACTAGCGGGAGGGCCGTCCTACAATGAGCAGTTCTTC

D gene: TRBD1
clone size: many
V gene: TRBV5-1
J gene: TRBJ1-1
CDR3 protein: CASSPGGVGTEAFF
CDR3 DNA: TGCGCCAGCAGCCCAGGGGGAGTGGGCACTGAAGCTTTCTTT

D gene: .
clone size: few
V gene: TRBV19
J gene: TRBJ1-5
CDR3 protein: CASSIFEHGYNQPQHF
CDR3 DNA: TGTGCCAGTAGTATCTTCGAACACGGGTACAATCAGCCCCAGCATTTT

D gene: .
clone size: .
V gene: TRBV7-2
J gene: TRBJ1-3
CDR3 protein: CASSLPSSTDSGNTIYF
CDR3 DNA: TGTGCCAGCAGCTTGCCGTCGTCAACAGACTCTGGAAACACCATATATTTT

D gene: TRBD1
clone size: .
V gene: TRBV6-2/TRBV6-3
J gene: TRBJ2-2
CDR3 protein: CASSGTGGIGELFF
CDR3 DNA: TGTGCCAGCTCCGGGACAGGGGGCATCGGGGAGCTGTTTTTT

D gene: TRBD1
clone size: many
V gene: TRBV28
J gene: TRBJ2-7
CDR3 protein: CASRDRTYEQYF
CDR3 DNA: TGTGCCAGCAGGGACAGGACCTACGAGCAGTACTTC

D gene: .
clone size: many
V gene: TRBV24-1
J gene: TRBJ2-3
CDR3 protein: CATSDFVENTDTQYF
CDR3 DNA: TGTGCCACCAGTGATTTTGTGGAAAACACAGATACGCAGTATTTT

D gene: TRBD1
clone size: many
V gene: TRBV12-3/TRBV12-4
J gene: TRBJ1-5
CDR3 protein: CASSSRTGSNQPQHF
CDR3 DNA: TGTGCCAGCAGTTCCAGGACAGGGAGCAATCAGCCCCAGCATTTT

D gene: TRBD2
clone size: .
V gene: TRBV3-1
J gene: TRBJ2-7
CDR3 protein: CASSPTAGGPYEQYF
CDR3 DNA: TGTGCCAGCAGCCCTACTGCGGGAGGGCCTTACGAGCAGTACTTC

D gene: .
clone size: few
V gene: TRBV12-3/TRBV12-4
J gene: TRBJ1-6
CDR3 protein: CASSLAAGSPLHF
CDR3 DNA: TGTGCCAGCAGTTTAGCGGCCGGATCACCCCTCCACTTT

D gene: TRBD1
clone size: .
V gene: TRBV5-1
J gene: TRBJ1-2
CDR3 protein: CASSDGQGIFDYGYTF
CDR3 DNA: TGCGCCAGCAGCGATGGACAGGGGATTTTTGATTATGGCTACACCTTC

D gene: .
clone size: .
V gene: TRBV27
J gene: TRBJ2-2
CDR3 protein: CASTLDRNTGELFF
CDR3 DNA: TGTGCCAGCACCCTCGACAGAAACACCGGGGAGCTGTTTTTT

D gene: TRBD1
clone size: .
V gene: TRBV5-1
J gene: TRBJ2-1
CDR3 protein: CASSGGQGAGYNEQFF
CDR3 DNA: TGCGCCAGCAGCGGGGGACAGGGGGCTGGTTACAATGAGCAGTTCTTC

D gene: .
clone size: many
V gene: TRBV12-3/TRBV12-4
J gene: TRBJ2-1
CDR3 protein: CASSLDSGYNDEQFF
CDR3 DNA: TGTGCCAGCAGTTTAGACTCAGGTTACAATGATGAGCAGTTCTTC

D gene: TRBD2
clone size: many
V gene: TRBV7-2
J gene: TRBJ2-7
CDR3 protein: CASSLERQRGSYEQYF
CDR3 DNA: TGTGCCAGCAGCTTAGAGAGGCAGCGGGGCTCCTACGAGCAGTACTTC

D gene: .
clone size: many
V gene: TRBV6-1
J gene: TRBJ1-1
CDR3 protein: CASTNPGNTEAFF
CDR3 DNA: TGTGCCAGCACGAACCCGGGAAACACTGAAGCTTTCTTT

D gene: .
clone size: many
V gene: TRBV20-1
J gene: TRBJ1-5
CDR3 protein: CSATQEGNQPQHF
CDR3 DNA: TGCAGTGCTACACAGGAGGGCAATCAGCCCCAGCATTTT

D gene: TRBD1
clone size: .
V gene: TRBV6-2/TRBV6-3
J gene: TRBJ2-3
CDR3 protein: CASSYGTVLGDTQYF
CDR3 DNA: TGTGCCAGCAGTTACGGGACAGTTCTTGGAGATACGCAGTATTTT

D gene: .
clone size: many
V gene: TRBV20-1
J gene: TRBJ2-3
CDR3 protein: CSARSQGVITDTQYF
CDR3 DNA: TGCAGTGCTAGATCACAGGGTGTAATCACAGATACGCAGTATTTT

D gene: .
clone size: few
V gene: TRBV11-2
J gene: TRBJ1-3
CDR3 protein: CASSLGVRNTIYF
CDR3 DNA: TGTGCCAGCAGCTTAGGGGTTCGAAACACCATATATTTT

D gene: TRBD1
clone size: .
V gene: TRBV12-3/TRBV12-4
J gene: TRBJ2-5
CDR3 protein: CASRFGTGGKETQYF
CDR3 DNA: TGTGCCAGCAGATTCGGGACAGGGGGCAAGGAGACCCAGTACTTC

D gene: TRBD2
clone size: many
V gene: TRBV7-9
J gene: TRBJ2-3
CDR3 protein: CASSLARFSGSEDTQYF
CDR3 DNA: TGTGCCAGCAGCTTAGCGCGTTTTAGCGGGAGCGAAGATACGCAGTATTTT

D gene: .
clone size: many
V gene: TRBV3-1
J gene: TRBJ1-3
CDR3 protein: CASSPTGNTIYF
CDR3 DNA: TGTGCCAGCAGCCCGACTGGAAACACCATATATTTT

D gene: .
clone size: once
V gene: TRBV5-6
J gene: TRBJ2-7
CDR3 protein: CASSASMDLYEQYF
CDR3 DNA: TGTGCCAGCAGCGCCAGCATGGACCTCTACGAGCAGTACTTC

D gene: .
clone size: many
V gene: TRBV20-1
J gene: TRBJ2-7
CDR3 protein: CSARGISGTYEQYF
CDR3 DNA: TGCAGTGCTAGGGGGATAAGTGGCACCTACGAGCAGTACTTC

D gene: .
clone size: few
V gene: TRBV27
J gene: TRBJ1-5
CDR3 protein: CASSLQGGYQPQHF
CDR3 DNA: TGTGCCAGCAGTTTACAGGGAGGGTATCAGCCCCAGCATTTT

D gene: .
clone size: .
V gene: TRBV5-8
J gene: TRBJ2-2
CDR3 protein: CASSLELGNTGELFF
CDR3 DNA: TGTGCCAGCAGCTTGGAACTAGGAAACACCGGGGAGCTGTTTTTT

D gene: TRBD2
clone size: many
V gene: TRBV6-1
J gene: TRBJ2-6
CDR3 protein: CAASSGDSGANVLTF
CDR3 DNA: TGTGCCGCGTCTAGCGGAGACTCTGGGGCCAACGTCCTGACTTTC